The clone carrying this TCR beta chain was observed many times. V lost 4 bases and J lost 3, with 17 bases in between. Germline CDR1 reads DFQATT; CDR2 reads SNEGSKA (reference sequence). CDR3 length: 15 residues. The record originates from a study of early T cells in non-severe SARS-CoV-2 infection. Study background: From unsorted whole blood, bulk RNA was sequenced, and the chains remained unpaired.

Individual cDNA molecules were tagged with unique molecular identifiers, the study reported. TCRdb analysed the 5' RACE reads with MiXCR anew, one entry per CDR3 protein. The sample has around 80,000 distinct CDR3 sequences, about 11% seen once. The sequence derives from an adult who was a healthcare worker with PCR-confirmed SARS-CoV-2 infection or an uninfected control (not recorded which). The material sequenced was whole blood, taken at baseline. The chain carries TRBV20-1 and TRBJ2-3; D is possibly TRBD2 (7 bases). CDR3 sequence reads: CSATPGGGGTDTQYF. CDR3 bases: TGCAGTGCTACCCCCGGAGGGGGGGGGACAGATACGCAGTATTTT.